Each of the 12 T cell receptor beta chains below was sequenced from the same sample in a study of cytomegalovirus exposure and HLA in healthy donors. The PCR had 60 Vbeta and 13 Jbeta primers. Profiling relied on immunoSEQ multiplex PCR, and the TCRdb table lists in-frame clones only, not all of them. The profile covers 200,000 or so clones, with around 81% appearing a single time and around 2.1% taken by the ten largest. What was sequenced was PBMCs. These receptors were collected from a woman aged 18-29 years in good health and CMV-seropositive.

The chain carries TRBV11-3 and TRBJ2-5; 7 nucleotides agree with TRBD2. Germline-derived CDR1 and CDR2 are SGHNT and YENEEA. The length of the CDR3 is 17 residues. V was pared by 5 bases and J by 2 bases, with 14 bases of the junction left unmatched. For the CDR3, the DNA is TGTGCCAGCAGCCTCCGAGTCGGACTAGAGGGGCAAGAGACCCAGTACTTC. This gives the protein CASSLRVGLEGQETQYF.

Here the CDR3 reads CASSLHRDSTMNTEAFF. CDR3 in DNA: TGTGCCAGCAGCTTACATAGGGACAGCACCATGAACACTGAAGCTTTCTTT. The genes are TRBV11-2 and TRBJ1-1; TRBD1 matches 7 bases. This CDR3 is built from 17 residues. Unmatched junction bases numbered 9, after V lost 2 bases and J lost 0 bases. Germline V gene lookup returns CDR1 SGHAT and CDR2 FQNNGV.

The CDR3 DNA reads as TGTGCCAGCAGCCTTGACAGGCCCAACACCGGGGAGCTGTTTTTT. Protein sequence: CASSLDRPNTGELFF. The chain links TRBV5-4 to TRBJ2-2; possibly TRBD1 for D (6 bases). V was cut by 4 bases and J by 2 bases, with 12 bases left in between. The length of the CDR3 is 15 residues. Germline V lookup: CDR1 SGHNT, CDR2 YYREEE (reference sequence).

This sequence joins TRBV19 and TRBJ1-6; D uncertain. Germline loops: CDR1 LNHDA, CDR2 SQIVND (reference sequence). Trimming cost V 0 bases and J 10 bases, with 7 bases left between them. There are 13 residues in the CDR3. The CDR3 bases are TGTGCCAGTAGTATAGATCCTCGGTCACCCCTCCACTTT. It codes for CASSIDPRSPLHF.

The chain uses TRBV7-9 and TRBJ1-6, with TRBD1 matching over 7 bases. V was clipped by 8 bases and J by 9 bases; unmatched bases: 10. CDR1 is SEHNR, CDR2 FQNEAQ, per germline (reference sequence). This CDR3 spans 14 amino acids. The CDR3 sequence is CASAPVQGVSPLHF. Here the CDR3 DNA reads TGTGCCAGCGCCCCCGTCCAGGGGGTTTCACCCCTCCACTTT.

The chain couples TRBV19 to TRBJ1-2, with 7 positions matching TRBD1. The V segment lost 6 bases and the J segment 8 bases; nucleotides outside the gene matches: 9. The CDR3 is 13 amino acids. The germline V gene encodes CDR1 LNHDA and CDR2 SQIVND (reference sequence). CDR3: CASSVGTVGGYTF. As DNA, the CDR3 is TGTGCCAGTAGCGTCGGGACAGTCGGGGGCTACACCTTC.

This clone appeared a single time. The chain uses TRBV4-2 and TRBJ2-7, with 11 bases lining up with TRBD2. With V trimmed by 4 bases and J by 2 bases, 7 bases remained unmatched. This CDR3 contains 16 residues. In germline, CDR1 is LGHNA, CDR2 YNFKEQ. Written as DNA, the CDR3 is TGTGCCAGCAGCCGTTCTAGCGGGGGGACCCCCTACGAGCAGTACTTC. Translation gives CASSRSSGGTPYEQYF.

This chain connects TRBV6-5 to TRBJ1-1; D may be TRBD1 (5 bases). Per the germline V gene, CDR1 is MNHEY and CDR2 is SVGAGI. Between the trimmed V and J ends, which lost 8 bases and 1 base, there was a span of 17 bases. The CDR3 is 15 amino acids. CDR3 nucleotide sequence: TGTGCCAGCTGTACCTCTCGGGGGGGGAACACTGAAGCTTTCTTT. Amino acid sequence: CASCTSRGGNTEAFF.

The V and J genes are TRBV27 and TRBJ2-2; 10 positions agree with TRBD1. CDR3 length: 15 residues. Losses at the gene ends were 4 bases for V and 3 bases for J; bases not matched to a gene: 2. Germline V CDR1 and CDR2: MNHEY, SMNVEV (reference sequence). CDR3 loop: CASSWDRGYTGELFF. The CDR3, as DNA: TGTGCCAGCAGTTGGGACAGGGGCTACACCGGGGAGCTGTTTTTT.

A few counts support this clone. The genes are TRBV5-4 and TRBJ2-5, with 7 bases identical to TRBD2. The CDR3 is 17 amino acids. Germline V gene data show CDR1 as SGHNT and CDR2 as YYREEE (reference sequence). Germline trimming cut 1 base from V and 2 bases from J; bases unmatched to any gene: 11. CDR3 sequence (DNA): TGTGCCAGCAGCTTGTGGGGGGGAGGGGTTGGACAAGAGACCCAGTACTTC. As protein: CASSLWGGGVGQETQYF.

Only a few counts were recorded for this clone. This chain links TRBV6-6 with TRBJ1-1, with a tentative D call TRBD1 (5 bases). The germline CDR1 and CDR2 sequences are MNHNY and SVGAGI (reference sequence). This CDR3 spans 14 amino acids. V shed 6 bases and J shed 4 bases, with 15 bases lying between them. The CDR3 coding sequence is TGTGCCAGCAGAGGCCGACAGCTCAGCACTGAAGCTTTCTTT. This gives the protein CASRGRQLSTEAFF.

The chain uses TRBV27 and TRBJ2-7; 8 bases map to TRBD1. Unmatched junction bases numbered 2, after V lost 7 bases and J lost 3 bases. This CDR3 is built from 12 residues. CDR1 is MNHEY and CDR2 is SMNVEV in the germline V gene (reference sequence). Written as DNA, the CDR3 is TGTGCCAGCACCGGGACAGGCTACGAGCAGTACTTC. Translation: CASTGTGYEQYF.